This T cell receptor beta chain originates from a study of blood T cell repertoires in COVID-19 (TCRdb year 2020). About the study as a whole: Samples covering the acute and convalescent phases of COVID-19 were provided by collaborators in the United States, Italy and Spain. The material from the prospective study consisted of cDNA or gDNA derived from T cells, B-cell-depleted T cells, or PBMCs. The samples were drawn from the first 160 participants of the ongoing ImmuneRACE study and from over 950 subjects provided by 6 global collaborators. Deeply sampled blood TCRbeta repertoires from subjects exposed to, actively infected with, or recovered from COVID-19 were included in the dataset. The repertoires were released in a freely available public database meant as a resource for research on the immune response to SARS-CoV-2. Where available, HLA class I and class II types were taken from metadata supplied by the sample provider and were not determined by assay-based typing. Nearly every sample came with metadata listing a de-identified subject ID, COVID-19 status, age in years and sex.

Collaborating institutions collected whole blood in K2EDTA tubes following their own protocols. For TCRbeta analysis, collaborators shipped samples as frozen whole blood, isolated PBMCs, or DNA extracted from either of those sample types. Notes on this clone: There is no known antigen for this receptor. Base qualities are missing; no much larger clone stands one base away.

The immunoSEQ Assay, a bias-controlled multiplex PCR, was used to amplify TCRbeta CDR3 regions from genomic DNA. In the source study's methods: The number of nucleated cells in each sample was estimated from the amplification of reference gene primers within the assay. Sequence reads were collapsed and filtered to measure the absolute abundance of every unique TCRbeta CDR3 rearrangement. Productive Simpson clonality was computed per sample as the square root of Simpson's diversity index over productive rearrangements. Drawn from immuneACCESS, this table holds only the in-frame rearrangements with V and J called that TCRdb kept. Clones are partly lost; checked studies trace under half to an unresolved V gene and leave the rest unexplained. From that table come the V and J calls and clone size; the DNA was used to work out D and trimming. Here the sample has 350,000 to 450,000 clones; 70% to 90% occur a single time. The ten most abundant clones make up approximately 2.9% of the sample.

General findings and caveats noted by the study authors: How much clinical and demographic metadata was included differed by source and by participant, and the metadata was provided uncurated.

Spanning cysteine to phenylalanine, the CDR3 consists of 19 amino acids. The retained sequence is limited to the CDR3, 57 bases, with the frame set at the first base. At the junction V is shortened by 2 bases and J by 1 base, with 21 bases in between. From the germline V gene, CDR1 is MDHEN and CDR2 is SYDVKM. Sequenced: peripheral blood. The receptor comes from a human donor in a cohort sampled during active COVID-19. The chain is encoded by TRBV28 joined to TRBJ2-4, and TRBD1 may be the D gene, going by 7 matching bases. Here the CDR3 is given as CASSLVGRGALGAKNIQYF. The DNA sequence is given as TGTGCCAGCAGTTTAGTGGGCAGGGGGGCCCTCGGGGCCAAAAACATTCAGTACTTC.